Presented here are 7 T cell receptor beta chains from one specimen sequenced in a study of blood T cell repertoires in COVID-19. The assay was immunoSEQ multiplex PCR, and TCRdb's table has in-frame clones only and misses some. This table has about 170,000 clones, approximately 86% appearing once. Material for sequencing was peripheral blood. The receptors originated from a woman aged 80 or over in a cohort sampled during active or convalescent COVID-19.

This clone was observed once. This specimen includes other DNA sequences encoding the same CDR3. The chain links TRBV18 to TRBJ1-1; D unresolved. V lost 3 bases and J lost 1, with 9 bases in between. In germline, CDR1 is KGHSH, CDR2 LQKENI. The CDR3 contains 14 residues. The DNA for the CDR3 is TGTGCCAGCTCACCCGCCGGGGAGAACACTGAAGCTTTCTTT. This sequence encodes CASSPAGENTEAFF.

The J gene is TRBJ2-4, the V gene TRBV6-5; D is ambiguous. CDR1 is MNHEY and CDR2 is SVGAGI in the germline V gene. This CDR3 is 12 amino acids long. V lost 5 bases to trimming and J lost 7 bases, with 9 bases between them. The CDR3 spells CASSPPSNIQYF. Written as DNA, the CDR3 is TGTGCCAGCAGTCCCCCTTCGAACATTCAGTACTTC.

J is TRBJ1-2 and V is TRBV30, with a tentative D call TRBD1 (6 bases). V was pared by 5 bases and J by 4 bases, with 17 bases between. CDR1 and CDR2 (germline): GTSNPN, SVGIG (reference sequence). This CDR3 spans 14 amino acids. The CDR3 DNA sequence: TGTGCCTGGGGGGGGGCAGGGATCTTCTATGGCTACACCTTC. It codes for CAWGGAGIFYGYTF.

The rearrangement uses TRBV24-1 and TRBJ1-5, with a weak D call TRBD1 (5 bases). The CDR3 totals 17 residues. Between the trimmed V and J ends, which lost 5 bases and 2 bases, there was a span of 18 bases. The germline V gene encodes CDR1 KGHDR and CDR2 SFDVKD. The CDR3 region is CATSGNEGGDGNQPQHF. The DNA for the CDR3 is TGTGCCACCAGTGGTAATGAGGGAGGGGACGGCAATCAGCCCCAGCATTTT.

The chain combines TRBV9 with TRBJ2-5, with TRBD2 matching over 11 bases. The trim removed 5 bases at V and 4 bases at J, leaving 7 bases unmatched. Germline V gene sequence: CDR1 SGDLS, CDR2 YYNGEE. This CDR3 region has 15 residues. CDR3 region: CASSTSGSLVETQYF. The CDR3 DNA reads TGTGCCAGCAGTACTAGCGGGAGTCTGGTAGAGACCCAGTACTTC.

The chain joins TRBV7-9 to TRBJ1-2, with a weak D call TRBD1 (6 bases). V was shortened by 2 bases and J by 7 bases, with 14 bases between the two germline ends. CDR3 size: 14 residues. Germline loops: CDR1 SEHNR, CDR2 FQNEAQ (reference sequence). CDR3 protein: CASSLRGGEGGYTF. In DNA, the CDR3 is TGTGCCAGCAGCTTACGAGGGGGTGAGGGTGGCTACACCTTC.

This chain connects TRBV4-2 to TRBJ2-2; 7 nucleotides agree with TRBD2. CDR1 is LGHNA and CDR2 is YNFKEQ in the germline V gene. V lost 0 bases, J lost 4 bases, and 14 bases stayed unmatched. The CDR3 extends over 19 amino acids. CDR3 DNA: TGTGCCAGCAGCCAAGAAGGGTATCCTAGCGGATCCCCCACCGGGGAGCTGTTTTTT. This sequence encodes CASSQEGYPSGSPTGELFF.